The source of this TCR beta chain is a study of T-cell reconstitution after alpha-beta-depleted transplantation in children. The CDR3 loop spans 17 amino acids. V was pared by 7 bases and J by 4 bases, with 23 bases between. Germline V CDR1 and CDR2: MDHEN, SYDVKM. Whole-study results and caveats: The high TCRbeta diversity at day 60 in some patients came from surviving recipient T cells and thymic progenitors. Several hundred graft clones that had expanded were reportedly the source of alpha-beta T cells about two months after transplant. One year after transplant, T-cell counts and diversity came mostly from newly produced T cells.

This clonotype showed up many times. The antigen remains undetermined. Unique molecular identifiers were used in preparing the TCRbeta library. TCRdb called the PCR reads again in MiXCR, with one record for every CDR3 protein. The sample contains under 850,000 distinct CDR3 sequences, under 15% of which appear only once. This receptor was identified in a girl aged 2 to 10 with congenital amegakaryocytic thrombocytopenia, due to receive a stem cell transplant. This sequence joins TRBV28 and TRBJ2-1; possibly TRBD2 for D (6 bases). The input for sequencing was PBMCs, taken before TCRalphabeta/CD19-depleted stem cell transplant. This CDR3 reads CASKKEGAGIAYNEQFF. The CDR3 DNA follows: TGTGCCAGCAAGAAGGAGGGAGCTGGGATCGCATACAATGAGCAGTTCTTC.